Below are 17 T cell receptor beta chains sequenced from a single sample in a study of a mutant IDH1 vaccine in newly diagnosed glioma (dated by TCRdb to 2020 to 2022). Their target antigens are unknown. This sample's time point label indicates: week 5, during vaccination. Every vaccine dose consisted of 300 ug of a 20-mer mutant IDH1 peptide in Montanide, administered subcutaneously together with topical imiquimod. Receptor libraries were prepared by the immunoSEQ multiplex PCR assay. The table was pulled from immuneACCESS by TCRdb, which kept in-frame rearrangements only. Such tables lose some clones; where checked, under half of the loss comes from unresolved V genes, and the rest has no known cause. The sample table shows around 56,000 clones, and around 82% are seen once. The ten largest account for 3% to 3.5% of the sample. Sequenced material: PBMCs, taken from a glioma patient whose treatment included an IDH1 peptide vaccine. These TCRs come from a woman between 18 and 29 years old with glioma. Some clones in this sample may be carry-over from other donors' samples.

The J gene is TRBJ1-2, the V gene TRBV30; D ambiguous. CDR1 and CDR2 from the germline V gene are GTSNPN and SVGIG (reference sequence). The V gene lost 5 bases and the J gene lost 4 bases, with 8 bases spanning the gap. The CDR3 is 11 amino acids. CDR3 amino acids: CAWYAPYGYTF. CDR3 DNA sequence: TGTGCCTGGTACGCCCCCTATGGCTACACCTTC. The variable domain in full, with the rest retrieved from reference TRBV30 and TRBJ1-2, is SQTIHQWPATLVQPVGSPLSLECTVEGTSNPNLYWYRQAAGRGLQLLFYSVGIGQISSEVPQNLSASRPQDRQFILSSKKLLLSDSGFYLCAWYAPYGYTFGSGTRLTVV.

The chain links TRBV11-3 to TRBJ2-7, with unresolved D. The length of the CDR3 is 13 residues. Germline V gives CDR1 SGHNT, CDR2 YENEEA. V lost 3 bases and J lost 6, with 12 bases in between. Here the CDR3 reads CASSFGLAGEQYF. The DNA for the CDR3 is TGTGCCAGCAGCTTCGGTTTGGCCGGCGAGCAGTACTTC. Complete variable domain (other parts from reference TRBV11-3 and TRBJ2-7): EAGVVQSPRYKIIEKKQPVAFWCNPISGHNTLYWYLQNLGQGPELLIRYENEEAVDDSQLPKDRFSAERLKGVDSTLKIQPAELGDSAVYLCASSFGLAGEQYFGPGTRLTVT.

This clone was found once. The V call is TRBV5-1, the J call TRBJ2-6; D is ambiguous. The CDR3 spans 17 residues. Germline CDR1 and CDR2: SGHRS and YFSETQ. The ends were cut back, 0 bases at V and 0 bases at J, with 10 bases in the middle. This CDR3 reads CASSLGTASSGANVLTF. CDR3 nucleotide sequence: TGCGCCAGCAGCTTGGGTACCGCAAGCTCTGGGGCCAACGTCCTGACTTTC.

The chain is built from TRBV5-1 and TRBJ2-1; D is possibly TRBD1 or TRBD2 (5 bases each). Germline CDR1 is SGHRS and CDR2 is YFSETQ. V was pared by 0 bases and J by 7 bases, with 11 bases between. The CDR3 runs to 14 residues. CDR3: CASSLVVRENEQFF. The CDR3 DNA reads TGCGCCAGCAGCTTGGTCGTCAGGGAGAATGAGCAGTTCTTC.

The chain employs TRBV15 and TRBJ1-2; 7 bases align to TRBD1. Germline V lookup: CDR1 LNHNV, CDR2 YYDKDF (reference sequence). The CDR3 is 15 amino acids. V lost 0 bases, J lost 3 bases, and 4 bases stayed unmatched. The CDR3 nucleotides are TGTGCCACCAGCAGAGAGACAGGGTCCTACTATGGCTACACCTTC. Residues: CATSRETGSYYGYTF.

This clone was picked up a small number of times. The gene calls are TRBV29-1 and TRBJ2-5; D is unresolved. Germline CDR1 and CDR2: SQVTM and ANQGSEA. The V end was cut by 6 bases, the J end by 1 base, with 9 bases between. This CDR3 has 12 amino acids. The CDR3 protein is CSVATLQETQYF. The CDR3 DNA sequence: TGCAGCGTCGCGACACTCCAAGAGACCCAGTACTTC.

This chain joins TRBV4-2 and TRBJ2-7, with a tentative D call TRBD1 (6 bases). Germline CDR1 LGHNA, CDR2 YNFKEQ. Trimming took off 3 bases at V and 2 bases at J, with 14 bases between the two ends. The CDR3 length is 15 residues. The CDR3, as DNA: TGTGCCAGCAGCCACGGACAGTCCATTCCCTACGAGCAGTACTTC. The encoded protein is CASSHGQSIPYEQYF.

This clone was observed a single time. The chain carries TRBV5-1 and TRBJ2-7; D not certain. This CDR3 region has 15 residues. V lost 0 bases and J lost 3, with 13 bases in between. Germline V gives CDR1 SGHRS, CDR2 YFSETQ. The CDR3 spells CASSLALDSRYEQYF. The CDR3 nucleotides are TGCGCCAGCAGCTTGGCCCTCGACTCCCGCTACGAGCAGTACTTC.

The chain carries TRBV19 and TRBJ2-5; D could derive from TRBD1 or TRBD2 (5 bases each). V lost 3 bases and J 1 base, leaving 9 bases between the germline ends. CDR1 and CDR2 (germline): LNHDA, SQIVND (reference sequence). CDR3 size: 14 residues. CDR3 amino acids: CASSMGRTQETQYF. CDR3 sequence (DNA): TGTGCCAGTAGTATGGGACGGACCCAAGAGACCCAGTACTTC.

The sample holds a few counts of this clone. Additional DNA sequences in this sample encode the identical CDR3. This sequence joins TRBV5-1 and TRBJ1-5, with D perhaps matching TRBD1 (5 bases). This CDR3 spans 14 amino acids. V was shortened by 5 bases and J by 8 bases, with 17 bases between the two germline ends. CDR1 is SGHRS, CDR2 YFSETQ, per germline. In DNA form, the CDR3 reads TGCGCCAGCAGGCGAGAGGGGATTGGGGAGCCCCAGCATTTT. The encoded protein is CASRREGIGEPQHF.

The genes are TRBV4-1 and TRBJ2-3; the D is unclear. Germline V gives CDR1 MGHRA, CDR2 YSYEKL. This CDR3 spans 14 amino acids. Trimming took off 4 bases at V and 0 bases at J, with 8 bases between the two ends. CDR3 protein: CASSPGSSTDTQYF. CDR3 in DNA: TGCGCCAGCAGCCCTGGCAGCAGCACAGATACGCAGTATTTT.

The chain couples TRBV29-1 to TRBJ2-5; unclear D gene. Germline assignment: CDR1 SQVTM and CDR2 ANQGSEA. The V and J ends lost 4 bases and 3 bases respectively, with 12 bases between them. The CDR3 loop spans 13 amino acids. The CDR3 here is CSVGPPKEETQYF. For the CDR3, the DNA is TGCAGCGTTGGACCACCTAAGGAAGAGACCCAGTACTTC.

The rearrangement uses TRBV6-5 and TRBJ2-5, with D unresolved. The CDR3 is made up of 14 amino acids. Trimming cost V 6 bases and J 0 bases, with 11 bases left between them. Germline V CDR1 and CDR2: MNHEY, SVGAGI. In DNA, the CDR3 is TGTGCCAGCAGCCGAACACCGTACCAAGAGACCCAGTACTTC. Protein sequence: CASSRTPYQETQYF.

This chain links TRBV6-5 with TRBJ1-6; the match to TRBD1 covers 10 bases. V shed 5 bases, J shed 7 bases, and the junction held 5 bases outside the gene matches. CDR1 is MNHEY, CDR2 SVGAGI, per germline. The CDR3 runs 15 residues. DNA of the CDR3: TGTGCCAGCAGTAGTCCGGGACAGGGGAATTCACCCCTCCACTTT. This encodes CASSSPGQGNSPLHF.

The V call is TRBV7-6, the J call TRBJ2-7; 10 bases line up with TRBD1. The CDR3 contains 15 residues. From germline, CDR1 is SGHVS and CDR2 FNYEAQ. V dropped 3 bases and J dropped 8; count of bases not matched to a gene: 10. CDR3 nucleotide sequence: TGTGCCAGCAGCTTGGCTCCGGGACAGGGGAGGCAGCAGTACTTC. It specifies CASSLAPGQGRQQYF.

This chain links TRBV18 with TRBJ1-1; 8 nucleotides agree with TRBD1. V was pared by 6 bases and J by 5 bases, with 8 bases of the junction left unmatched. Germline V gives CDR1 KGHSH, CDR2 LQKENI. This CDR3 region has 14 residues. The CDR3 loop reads CASSLDRGVTEAFF. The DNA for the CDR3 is TGTGCCAGCTCGCTCGACAGGGGAGTTACTGAAGCTTTCTTT.

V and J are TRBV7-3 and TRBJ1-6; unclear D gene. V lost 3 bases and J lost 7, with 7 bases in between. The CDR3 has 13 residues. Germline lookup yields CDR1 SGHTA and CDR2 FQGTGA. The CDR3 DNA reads TGTGCCAGCAGCTTGGGCAGGAATTCACCCCTCCACTTT. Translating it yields CASSLGRNSPLHF.